This T cell receptor (beta chain) was identified in a study of blood T cell repertoires in COVID-19. Sequenced by immunoSEQ multiplex PCR; TCRdb stores in-frame clones only, minus some. The table lists approximately 290,000 clones, about 85% of them singletons. CDR3 length equals 15 residues. Per germline, CDR1 MGHRA and CDR2 YSYEKL. Trimming shortened V by 1 base and J by 4 bases, and 13 bases separated the two germline ends. V is TRBV4-1 and J is TRBJ1-1, with no clear D. The source is a human donor with COVID-19, enrolled during active disease. The donor label of this sample is uncertain. The specimen was peripheral blood. The CDR3 bases are TGCGCCAGCAGCCAAGCCCCGTCGGGGAGCACTGAAGCTTTCTTT. This codes for CASSQAPSGSTEAFF.